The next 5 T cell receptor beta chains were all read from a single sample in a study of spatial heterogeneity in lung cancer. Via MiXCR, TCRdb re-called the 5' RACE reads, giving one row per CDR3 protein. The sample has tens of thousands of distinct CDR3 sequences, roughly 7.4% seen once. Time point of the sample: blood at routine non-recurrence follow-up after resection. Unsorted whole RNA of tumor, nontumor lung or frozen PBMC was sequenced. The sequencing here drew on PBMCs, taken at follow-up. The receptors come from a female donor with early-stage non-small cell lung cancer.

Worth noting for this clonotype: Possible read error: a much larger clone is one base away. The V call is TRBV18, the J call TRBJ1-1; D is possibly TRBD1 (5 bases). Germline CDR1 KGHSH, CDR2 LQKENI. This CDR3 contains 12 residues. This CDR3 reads CPSSLGETEAFF. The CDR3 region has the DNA TGTCCCAGCTCATTAGGGGAAACTGAAGCTTTCTTT.

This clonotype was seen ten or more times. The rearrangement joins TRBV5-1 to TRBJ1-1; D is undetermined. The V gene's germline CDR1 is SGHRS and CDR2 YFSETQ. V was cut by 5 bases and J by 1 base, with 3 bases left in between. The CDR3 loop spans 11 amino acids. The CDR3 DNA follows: TGCGCCAGCAGAGCGAACACTGAAGCTTTCTTT. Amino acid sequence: CASRANTEAFF.

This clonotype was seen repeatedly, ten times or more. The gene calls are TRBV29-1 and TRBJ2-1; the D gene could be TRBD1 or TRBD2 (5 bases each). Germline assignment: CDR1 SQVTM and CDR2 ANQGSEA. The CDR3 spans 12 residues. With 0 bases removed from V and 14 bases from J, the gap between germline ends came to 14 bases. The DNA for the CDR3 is TGCAGCGTTGAAGAGGGGGACGGCCCGAAGTTCTTC. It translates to CSVEEGDGPKFF.

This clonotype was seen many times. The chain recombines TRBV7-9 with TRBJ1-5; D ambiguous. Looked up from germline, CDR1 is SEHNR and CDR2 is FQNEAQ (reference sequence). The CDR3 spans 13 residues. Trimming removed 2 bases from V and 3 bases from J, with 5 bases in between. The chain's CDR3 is CASSLNNNQPQHF. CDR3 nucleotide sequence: TGTGCCAGCAGCTTAAACAACAATCAGCCCCAGCATTTT.

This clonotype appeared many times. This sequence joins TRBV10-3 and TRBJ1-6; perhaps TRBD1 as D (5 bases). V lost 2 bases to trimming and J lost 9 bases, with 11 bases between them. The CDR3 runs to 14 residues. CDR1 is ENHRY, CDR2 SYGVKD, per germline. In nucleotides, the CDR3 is TGTGCCATCAGTGAGAGGGACCGCGGTTCACCCCTCCACTTT. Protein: CAISERDRGSPLHF.